This TCR beta chain was found in a study of T cell changes during pregnancy in multiple sclerosis. The data were produced by immunoSEQ multiplex PCR, yet TCRdb's version contains in-frame clones alone and is incomplete. The profile shows about 80,000 clones, roughly nine tenths of them singletons. From germline, CDR1 is SEHNR and CDR2 FQNEAQ (reference sequence). After removal of 1 base from V and 3 bases from J, the junction contained 5 bases not matched to a gene. The CDR3 is made up of 16 amino acids. This sequence originates from a female donor with multiple sclerosis, enrolled in a pregnancy study. The specimen was peripheral blood, collected before pregnancy. The chain recombines TRBV7-9 with TRBJ1-3, with 8 bases identical to TRBD1. CDR3 amino acids: CASSLGAGGFGNTIYF. The DNA of the CDR3 is TGTGCCAGCAGCTTAGGTGCAGGGGGCTTTGGAAACACCATATATTTT.